The clone carrying this TCR beta chain occurred a few times. Other DNA sequences in the sample encode the same CDR3. Across 20 to 25 US areas, participants ranged in age from about 18 to 90 years. Categorization into cohorts depended on clinical history that participants reported. Between the trimmed V and J ends, which lost 4 bases and 3 bases, there was a span of 7 bases. From germline, CDR1 is SQVTM and CDR2 ANQGSEA. The CDR3 has 12 residues. The data were taken from a study of blood T cell repertoires in COVID-19. Turning to the study itself: There were acute and convalescent COVID-19 samples, and they came from the United States, Italy and Spain. T cells, B-cell-depleted T cells, or PBMCs provided the cDNA or gDNA that served as material.

Libraries were prepared by immunoSEQ multiplex PCR; TCRdb keeps only in-frame clonotypes and omits some of them. The table includes fewer than 250,000 clones, roughly 83% detected once. This receptor was obtained from a woman in her fifties or sixties who had recovered from COVID-19. The genes are TRBV29-1 and TRBJ1-5, with a possible D match to TRBD1 (5 bases). Source material: PBMCs or T cells enriched from blood (not recorded which). The CDR3 coding sequence is TGCAGCGTTGGACAGAACAATCAGCCCCAGCATTTT. Its protein is CSVGQNNQPQHF.